This is a list of T cell receptor beta chains from one sample in a study of beta chain features in type 1 diabetes. The protocol was immunoSEQ multiplex PCR, while the TCRdb copy is restricted to in-frame clones and leaves out a portion. Here the sample spans a few hundred thousand clones, more than 15% being singletons. Sequencing input: naive CD4+ T cells from blood. The receptors originated from a man aged 25-40 years with type 1 diabetes. The CDR3 runs from the conserved cysteine through the conserved F or W. A D gene is named only where the DNA matches it firmly. Not every row has a clone size; where given, it reads once, few, many or a size class.

cdr3_aa cdr3_nt v_call clone_size j_call d_call
CASSLPGVTKNIQYF TGTGCCAGCAGTTTACCCGGTGTAACCAAAAACATTCAGTACTTC TRBV28 - TRBJ2-4 -
CAWSGQGHTEAFF TGTGCCTGGAGTGGACAGGGGCACACTGAAGCTTTCTTT TRBV30 few TRBJ1-1 TRBD1
CASSPGPISYEQYF TGTGCCAGCAGCCCCGGACCGATCTCCTACGAGCAGTACTTC TRBV9 few TRBJ2-7 -
CASSDRDREYF TGTGCCAGCAGTGACCGGGACAGGGAGTACTTC TRBV5-4 - TRBJ2-7 TRBD1
CASSPSTYNEQFF TGTGCCAGCAGCCCCAGCACATACAATGAGCAGTTCTTC TRBV9 - TRBJ2-1 -
CASSEQGAWQPQHF TGTGCCAGCAGTGAACAGGGGGCTTGGCAGCCCCAGCATTTT TRBV2 - TRBJ1-5 TRBD1
CASSGQGIFADTQYF TGTGCCAGCAGCGGGCAGGGGATTTTCGCAGATACGCAGTATTTT TRBV7-2 - TRBJ2-3 -
CSVGTSGTYEQYF TGCAGCGTTGGCACTAGCGGAACCTACGAGCAGTACTTC TRBV29-1 - TRBJ2-7 TRBD2
CASSLRTDYGYTF TGTGCCAGCAGCTTACGGACAGATTATGGCTACACCTTC TRBV7-8 few TRBJ1-2 -
CAWSQRLAGEGEQFF TGTGCCTGGAGCCAAAGACTAGCGGGAGAGGGTGAGCAGTTCTTC TRBV30 - TRBJ2-1 TRBD2
CASSLIGFQDEQYF TGTGCCAGCAGTTTAATAGGGTTCCAAGACGAGCAGTACTTC TRBV27 - TRBJ2-7 -
CSALVGEAFF TGCAGTGCTTTGGTTGGGGAAGCTTTCTTT TRBV20-1 - TRBJ1-1 -
CASNGDPKNIQYF TGTGCCAGCAACGGGGATCCCAAAAACATTCAGTACTTC TRBV7-2 few TRBJ2-4 -
CASSVRRLAGGTDTQYF TGTGCCAGCAGCGTCCGGCGACTAGCGGGAGGTACAGATACGCAGTATTTT TRBV9 - TRBJ2-3 TRBD2
CSVKGTSGSSYEQYF TGCAGCGTTAAAGGTACTAGCGGGAGCTCCTACGAGCAGTACTTC TRBV29-1 - TRBJ2-7 TRBD2
CSVLRVSGANVLTF TGCAGCGTCCTCAGGGTCTCTGGGGCCAACGTCCTGACTTTC TRBV29-1 - TRBJ2-6 -
CASSEGQGSYGYTF TGTGCCAGCAGCGAGGGACAGGGGAGCTATGGCTACACCTTC TRBV9 - TRBJ1-2 TRBD1
CASSQTSGETDTQYF TGTGCCAGCAGTCAGACTAGCGGGGAAACAGATACGCAGTATTTT TRBV7-2 few TRBJ2-3 TRBD2
CASTQGLNTEAFF TGTGCCAGCACTCAGGGGTTGAACACTGAAGCTTTCTTT TRBV7-9 few TRBJ1-1 -
CASSIGQGPTDTQYF TGCGCCAGCAGCATTGGACAGGGGCCAACAGATACGCAGTATTTT TRBV5-1 few TRBJ2-3 TRBD1
CSVNRDSTDTQYF TGCAGCGTAAACCGGGACAGCACAGATACGCAGTATTTT TRBV29-1 few TRBJ2-3 -
CASNTDGVGTEAFF TGTGCCAGCAACACGGACGGGGTAGGCACTGAAGCTTTCTTT TRBV6-1 - TRBJ1-1 -
CASSLLGGQKQHF TGTGCCAGCAGCTTATTAGGCGGTCAGAAACAGCATTTT TRBV7-8 few TRBJ1-5 -
CASSKPSGRQNEQFF TGTGCCAGTAGTAAGCCTAGCGGGAGGCAGAATGAGCAGTTCTTC TRBV19 - TRBJ2-1 TRBD2
CAWGTGNTEAFF TGTGCCTGGGGGACAGGGAACACTGAAGCTTTCTTT TRBV30 - TRBJ1-1 TRBD1
CASSLVGSSNEQFF TGTGCCAGCAGCTTAGTTGGTAGCAGCAATGAGCAGTTCTTC TRBV7-2 few TRBJ2-1 -
CASSRIGTMSSYEQYF TGTGCCAGCAGCCGGATCGGGACAATGAGCTCCTACGAGCAGTACTTC TRBV14 - TRBJ2-7 -
CASSLSRETQYF TGCGCCAGCAGCCTATCCCGGGAGACCCAGTACTTC TRBV5-1 few TRBJ2-5 -
CASSLTDTQYF TGCGCCAGCAGCTTGACAGATACGCAGTATTTT TRBV5-1 few TRBJ2-3 -
CASSLTQGNTDTQYF TGTGCCAGCAGCCTGACCCAGGGGAACACAGATACGCAGTATTTT TRBV9 - TRBJ2-3 -
CASSQGLAGYNEQFF TGCGCCAGCAGCCAAGGGCTAGCGGGATACAATGAGCAGTTCTTC TRBV4-3 few TRBJ2-1 TRBD2
CASSSTTAGATDTQYF TGTGCCAGCAGTTCCACGACAGCGGGAGCCACAGATACGCAGTATTTT TRBV6-5 - TRBJ2-3 TRBD2
CAWRQRGGSQETQYF TGTGCCTGGAGGCAACGAGGGGGATCCCAAGAGACCCAGTACTTC TRBV30 - TRBJ2-5 -
CASSLGDGALYEQYF TGTGCCAGCAGCTTAGGGGACGGAGCCCTCTACGAGCAGTACTTC TRBV7-2 - TRBJ2-7 -
CASSPGQTYGYTF TGTGCCAGCAGCCCGGGACAGACCTATGGCTACACCTTC TRBV6-5 - TRBJ1-2 TRBD1
CASSAPEKGGDTGELFF TGTGCCAGCAGCGCTCCTGAGAAGGGAGGGGACACCGGGGAGCTGTTTTTT TRBV9 - TRBJ2-2 TRBD2
CASSWDGRPGANVLTF TGTGCCAGCAGCTGGGATGGCAGACCTGGGGCCAACGTCCTGACTTTC TRBV5-4 few TRBJ2-6 -
CASAGSPYNEQFF TGTGCCAGCGCCGGGAGTCCTTACAATGAGCAGTTCTTC TRBV7-2 - TRBJ2-1 -
CASSSSREQFF TGTGCCAGCAGTAGTAGCCGTGAGCAGTTCTTC TRBV28 - TRBJ2-1 -
CASSLGTGRNIQYF TGCGCCAGCAGCTTGGGGACAGGGAGAAACATTCAGTACTTC TRBV5-1 - TRBJ2-4 TRBD1
CASSQVSGRGLMNTEAFF TGCGCCAGCAGCCAAGTTAGCGGCAGGGGACTTATGAACACTGAAGCTTTCTTT TRBV4-1 - TRBJ1-1 -
CSVGGVFTDTQYF TGCAGCGTTGGGGGAGTTTTCACAGATACGCAGTATTTT TRBV29-1 - TRBJ2-3 -
CSVEDLAKNIQYF TGCAGCGTTGAGGACCTAGCCAAAAACATTCAGTACTTC TRBV29-1 few TRBJ2-4 -
CASSETWGNTQYF TGTGCCAGCAGTGAAACATGGGGGAATACGCAGTATTTT TRBV25-1 few TRBJ2-3 -
CASSVWRNQETQYF TGTGCCAGCAGTGTGTGGCGGAACCAAGAGACCCAGTACTTC TRBV6-1 - TRBJ2-5 -
CAWSVLRNSMNTEAFF TGTGCCTGGAGTGTACTGAGAAACAGTATGAACACTGAAGCTTTCTTT TRBV30 few TRBJ1-1 -
CSVEESGNTIYF TGCAGCGTTGAAGAATCTGGAAACACCATATATTTT TRBV29-1 few TRBJ1-3 -
CAWSVRQGSRGYTF TGTGCCTGGAGTGTAAGGCAGGGCAGCCGGGGCTACACCTTC TRBV30 - TRBJ1-2 -
CASSVGWGSNQPQHF TGTGCCAGCAGCGTAGGATGGGGCAGCAATCAGCCCCAGCATTTT TRBV9 - TRBJ1-5 -
CSSKGGTEAFF TGCAGCTCGAAGGGAGGCACTGAAGCTTTCTTT TRBV20-1 - TRBJ1-1 -
CAISEGTGGYEQYF TGTGCCATCAGTGAGGGGACAGGTGGTTACGAGCAGTACTTC TRBV10-3 - TRBJ2-7 TRBD1
CASSIQQGTDTQYF TGTGCCAGCAGCATCCAACAGGGGACAGATACGCAGTATTTT TRBV13 - TRBJ2-3 TRBD1
CASSLETGANTEAFF TGCGCCAGCAGCTTGGAAACAGGAGCAAACACTGAAGCTTTCTTT TRBV5-1 few TRBJ1-1 -
CASSPGHHNTEAFF TGTGCCAGCAGCCCGGGACATCACAACACTGAAGCTTTCTTT TRBV7-2 few TRBJ1-1 -
CASTGWRNQPQHF TGTGCCAGCACAGGGTGGCGCAATCAGCCCCAGCATTTT TRBV28 few TRBJ1-5 -
CASIPGTGVGYTF TGTGCCAGCATTCCCGGGACAGGGGTTGGCTACACCTTC TRBV28 - TRBJ1-2 TRBD1
CASSSSGVAYNEQFF TGTGCCAGCAGTTCATCTGGGGTGGCCTACAATGAGCAGTTCTTC TRBV6-5 - TRBJ2-1 -
CSVPLAGGAYNEQFF TGCAGCGTTCCACTAGCGGGGGGAGCCTACAATGAGCAGTTCTTC TRBV29-1 few TRBJ2-1 TRBD2
CAWSVGSGSPYEQFF TGTGCCTGGAGTGTTGGGAGCGGGAGCCCATATGAGCAGTTCTTC TRBV30 few TRBJ2-1 TRBD2